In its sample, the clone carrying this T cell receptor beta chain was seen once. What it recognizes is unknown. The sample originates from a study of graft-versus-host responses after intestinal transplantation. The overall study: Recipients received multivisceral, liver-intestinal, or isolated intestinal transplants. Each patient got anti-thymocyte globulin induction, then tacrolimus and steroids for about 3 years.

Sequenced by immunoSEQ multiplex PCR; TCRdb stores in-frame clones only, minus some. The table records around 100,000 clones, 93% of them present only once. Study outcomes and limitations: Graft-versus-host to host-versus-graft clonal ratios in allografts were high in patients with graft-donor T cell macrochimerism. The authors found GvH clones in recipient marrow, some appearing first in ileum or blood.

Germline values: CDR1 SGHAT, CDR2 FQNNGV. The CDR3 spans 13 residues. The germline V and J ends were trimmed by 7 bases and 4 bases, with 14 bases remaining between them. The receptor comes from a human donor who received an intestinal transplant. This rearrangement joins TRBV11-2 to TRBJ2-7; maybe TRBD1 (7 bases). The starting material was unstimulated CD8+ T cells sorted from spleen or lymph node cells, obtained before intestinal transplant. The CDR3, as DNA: TGTGCCAGCACCTCAGGGGGAGGTTACGAGCAGTACTTC. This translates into CASTSGGGYEQYF.